These 28 T cell receptor beta chains originate from one sample sequenced in a study of response to subunit inactivated influenza vaccine. TCRdb re-called the RT-PCR reads through MiXCR, storing one row per CDR3 protein. Of hundreds of thousands of distinct CDR3 sequences in the sample, approximately 14% were seen once. Sequencing used PBMCs from blood, obtained less than 15 days before vaccination. Receptors originate from a man over 45 who received an inactivated influenza vaccine.

This sequence joins TRBV5-1 and TRBJ2-1; 9 bases map to TRBD1. CDR1 and CDR2 from the germline V gene are SGHRS and YFSETQ. The CDR3 contains 12 residues. J lost 7 bases, V lost 7 bases, and 3 bases had no gene match. Here the CDR3 reads CASGTGRNEQFF. CDR3 sequence (DNA): TGCGCCAGCGGGACAGGGAGGAATGAGCAGTTCTTC.

This rearrangement joins TRBV28 to TRBJ2-1; the D gene could be TRBD1 or TRBD2 (6 bases each). Trimming removed 5 bases from V and 2 bases from J, with 16 bases in between. The V gene's germline CDR1 is MDHEN and CDR2 SYDVKM. The CDR3 has 16 amino acids. The CDR3 sequence: CASSPNRGQAYNEQFF. The CDR3 DNA follows: TGTGCCAGCAGTCCAAATCGGGGGCAGGCCTACAATGAGCAGTTCTTC.

This clonotype was seen repeatedly, ten times or more. The rearrangement joins TRBV29-1 to TRBJ2-3, with TRBD2 identical over 10 bases. After removal of 5 bases from V and 0 bases from J, the junction contained 5 bases not matched to a gene. The V gene's germline CDR1 is SQVTM and CDR2 ANQGSEA. The CDR3 sequence is 15 residues long. This CDR3 reads CSVRNSGRSTDTQYF. The CDR3, as DNA: TGCAGCGTTCGTAATAGCGGGAGGAGCACAGATACGCAGTATTTT.

To note about this clonotype: At one boundary the junction diverges from the germline segment, which might be a read error. The rearrangement uses TRBV7-7 and TRBJ2-5; TRBD1 matches 8 bases. Germline loops: CDR1 SSHAT, CDR2 FNYEAQ (reference sequence). This CDR3 is 16 amino acids long. CDR3 nucleotide sequence: TGTGCTAGCAGCTTAGATCGTAGCAGGGGGCACGAGACCCAGTACTTC. This sequence encodes CASSLDRSRGHETQYF.

This clonotype was picked up a small number of times. In nucleotides, the CDR3 is TGTGCCAGCAGCCAAGAAATTAGCGATACGAACACCGGGGAGCTGTTTTTT. Translated, it gives CASSQEISDTNTGELFF. The chain recombines TRBV4-2 with TRBJ2-2, with D perhaps TRBD2 (5 bases). This CDR3 region has 17 residues. The germline V and J ends were trimmed by 0 bases and 0 bases, with 11 bases remaining between them. Germline V lookup: CDR1 LGHNA, CDR2 YNFKEQ.

This clonotype appeared a few times. The J gene is TRBJ2-5, the V gene TRBV12-3 or TRBV12-4; 7 bases are shared with TRBD2. J was trimmed by 7 bases and V by 7 bases; bases with no gene match: 12. The CDR3 loop spans 14 amino acids. The CDR3 DNA follows: TGTGCCAGCACGGCGGGGCGGGGGAGGACGACCCAGTACTTC. Translating it yields CASTAGRGRTTQYF.

The table lists this clonotype with a few counts. This sequence joins TRBV27 and TRBJ2-7; no reliable D call. Germline lookup yields CDR1 MNHEY and CDR2 SMNVEV (reference sequence). This CDR3 is 11 amino acids long. The V and J ends lost 4 bases and 5 bases respectively, with 6 bases between them. The CDR3 bases are TGTGCCAGCAGTTCCGTTAACGAGCAGTACTTC. This codes for CASSSVNEQYF.

This clonotype was picked up many times. The chain employs TRBV5-5 and TRBJ2-5, with D possibly TRBD1 on 6 matching bases. V shed 3 bases and J shed 3 bases, with 6 bases lying between them. The CDR3 sequence is 12 residues long. From germline, CDR1 is SGHKS and CDR2 YYEKEE (reference sequence). CDR3 in amino acids: CASSWTEETQYF. CDR3 nucleotide sequence: TGTGCCAGCAGCTGGACAGAAGAGACCCAGTACTTC.

This clonotype turned up a few times. The CDR3 loop is CASSVAGEYEQYF. CDR3 DNA sequence: TGCGCCAGCAGCGTAGCGGGAGAGTACGAGCAGTACTTC. The rearrangement joins TRBV5-1 to TRBJ2-7, with 9 bases that match TRBD2. Looked up from germline, CDR1 is SGHRS and CDR2 is YFSETQ. There are 13 residues in the CDR3. V was pared by 4 bases and J by 4 bases, with 3 bases of the junction left unmatched. The variable domain in full, completed from reference TRBV5-1 and TRBJ2-7, reads KAGVTQTPRYLIKTRGQQVTLSCSPISGHRSVSWYQQTPGQGLQFLFEYFSETQRNKGNFPGRFSGRQFSNSRSEMNVSTLELGDSALYLCASSVAGEYEQYFGPGTRLTVT.

The CDR3 region has the DNA TGCAGTGCTAGGGAGGGACAGGGAGAAAACCTAATGAACACTGAAGCTTTCTTT. Translation: CSAREGQGENLMNTEAFF. The rearrangement uses TRBV20-1 and TRBJ1-1; 9 bases fit TRBD1. Trimming removed 3 bases from V and 0 bases from J; junction bases left unmatched: 14. The germline V gene has CDR1 DFQATT and CDR2 SNEGSKA (reference sequence). The CDR3 is made up of 18 amino acids.

The chain recombines TRBV20-1 with TRBJ2-3; maybe TRBD2 (5 bases). V was pared by 6 bases and J by 4 bases, with 23 bases between. Germline V gene sequence: CDR1 DFQATT, CDR2 SNEGSKA (reference sequence). The CDR3 runs 16 residues. The CDR3: CSADPRLTGSPDTQYF. CDR3 coding DNA: TGCAGTGCGGATCCTCGACTAACGGGGTCCCCAGATACGCAGTATTTT.

DNA for the CDR3: TGTGCCAGCAGCTTAGGTGGGGGACAGGGTCTGGATACGCAGTATTTT. Its translation is CASSLGGGQGLDTQYF. The chain is built from TRBV7-6 and TRBJ2-3; TRBD1 matches at 9 bases. The CDR3 is 16 residues long. CDR1 and CDR2 from the germline V gene are SGHVS and FNYEAQ. V gave up 1 base and J gave up 6 bases; unmatched junction bases: 8.

A few counts support this clonotype. This chain joins TRBV2 and TRBJ2-7, with D unresolved. V lost 8 bases and J 0 bases, leaving 11 bases between the germline ends. The CDR3 length is 13 residues. Germline values: CDR1 SNHLY, CDR2 FYNNEI. In DNA form, the CDR3 reads TGTGCCAGCCACACGGGCGGCTCCTACGAGCAGTACTTC. This encodes CASHTGGSYEQYF.

This clonotype came up a few times. This rearrangement joins TRBV6-2 or TRBV6-3 to TRBJ2-5, with 10 bases lining up with TRBD2. Germline V gene lookup returns CDR1 MNHEY and CDR2 SVGEGT. The CDR3 contains 16 residues. The ends lost 6 bases at V and 1 base at J; junction bases unmatched: 8. For the CDR3, the DNA is TGTGCCAGCAGATGGGATAGCGGGGGGAGCCAAGAGACCCAGTACTTC. Its translation is CASRWDSGGSQETQYF.

This chain uses TRBV20-1 with TRBJ2-7, with 12 bases that match TRBD2. CDR1 and CDR2 (germline): DFQATT, SNEGSKA (reference sequence). The CDR3 loop spans 14 amino acids. The V and J ends lost 3 bases and 7 bases, in that order; junction bases with no gene match: 7. The CDR3 is CSASRLAGAREQYF. The DNA of the CDR3 is TGCAGTGCTAGCCGACTAGCGGGAGCTCGGGAGCAGTACTTC.

In its sample, this clonotype was seen many times. CDR3 DNA: TGTGCCAGCAGTTTCCTCCCGTCGAGCAGGGAAATTAGAAGCTCCTATAATTCACCCCTCCACTTT. Translated: CASSFLPSSREIRSSYNSPLHF. V is TRBV28 and J is TRBJ1-6; weak D call: TRBD1 (5 bases). The length of the CDR3 is 22 residues. The V gene's germline CDR1 is MDHEN and CDR2 SYDVKM. The V end lost 3 bases, the J end lost 0 bases, and 27 bases lay between the germline ends.

The chain has TRBV6-1 and TRBJ2-1, with D perhaps matching TRBD2 (5 bases). The length of the CDR3 is 14 residues. Germline assignment: CDR1 MNHNS and CDR2 SASEGT. Trimming pared 0 bases from V and 14 bases from J, leaving 17 bases between. This chain's CDR3 is CASSEADGVLSEFF. The CDR3 nucleotides read TGTGCCAGCAGTGAAGCTGACGGGGTCCTTTCCGAGTTCTTC.

This clonotype was counted a few times. V usage is TRBV15 and J usage is TRBJ1-5; D remains ambiguous. The germline V gene has CDR1 LNHNV and CDR2 YYDKDF (reference sequence). This CDR3 has 14 residues. V shed 2 bases and J shed 2 bases, with 7 bases lying between them. CDR3 amino acids: CATSRQLGNQPQHF. The CDR3 nucleotides are TGTGCCACCAGCAGACAGTTGGGCAATCAGCCCCAGCATTTT.

At least ten counts were recorded for this clonotype. This rearrangement joins TRBV12-3 or TRBV12-4 to TRBJ1-6; 7 bases are shared with TRBD1. The CDR3 extends over 19 amino acids. J gave up 0 bases and V 8 bases, and 16 bases lay outside the gene matches. The CDR3 spells CASQTLSGQASSYNSPLHF. Here the CDR3 DNA reads TGTGCCAGCCAGACCTTAAGCGGACAGGCAAGCTCCTATAATTCACCCCTCCACTTT.

The rearrangement joins TRBV3-1 to TRBJ2-2, with TRBD1 matching over 9 bases. The CDR3 is made up of 15 amino acids. Germline trimming cut 5 bases from V and 4 bases from J; bases unmatched to any gene: 5. Germline CDR1 reads LGHDT; CDR2 reads YNNKEL (reference sequence). The CDR3 nucleotides read TGTGCCAGCAGCAACAGGGGGCCCAGCACCGGGGAGCTGTTTTTT. Protein sequence: CASSNRGPSTGELFF.

This clonotype was seen only a few times. This sequence may be a read error, since a much larger clone differs from it by one base. This rearrangement joins TRBV2 to TRBJ2-7; no definite D call. Germline CDR1 SNHLY, CDR2 FYNNEI. This CDR3 is built from 14 residues. CDR3 sequence (DNA): TGTGCCTGCAGTGAGAGAATACTTTCCTACGAGCAGTACTTC. Residues: CACSERILSYEQYF.

This clonotype showed up many times. The chain carries TRBV4-2 and TRBJ2-3, with D uncertain. V lost 4 bases, J lost 3 bases, and 11 bases lay in between. CDR3 length: 14 amino acids. CDR1 and CDR2 (germline): LGHNA, YNFKEQ. The CDR3 region is CASSPREGTDTQYF. CDR3 nucleotides: TGTGCCAGCAGCCCCCGAGAAGGGACAGATACGCAGTATTTT.

The chain has TRBV28 and TRBJ2-4; D unclear. Germline V gene data show CDR1 as MDHEN and CDR2 as SYDVKM. Trimming left V 6 bases short and J 3 bases short, with 15 bases between. CDR3 length equals 15 residues. CDR3: CASSPGVPGKNIQYF. CDR3 DNA sequence: TGTGCCAGCAGCCCTGGGGTGCCTGGCAAAAACATTCAGTACTTC.

This clonotype was counted only a few times. The chain has TRBV9 and TRBJ2-1; 14 bases line up with TRBD2. V lost 7 bases to trimming and J lost 8 bases; unmatched junction nucleotides: 5. The length of the CDR3 is 14 residues. Germline V gene lookup returns CDR1 SGDLS and CDR2 YYNGEE. CDR3 sequence reads: CASGTSGSFDEQFF. The CDR3 bases are TGTGCCAGCGGGACTAGCGGGAGTTTCGATGAGCAGTTCTTC. Filled out from reference TRBV9 and TRBJ2-1, the complete variable domain reads DSGVTQTPKHLITATGQRVTLRCSPRSGDLSVYWYQQSLDQGLQFLIQYYNGEERAKGNILERFSAQQFPDLHSELNLSSLELGDSALYFCASGTSGSFDEQFFGPGTRLTVL.

This chain connects TRBV4-3 to TRBJ2-2, with 8 bases aligning to TRBD1. Per the germline V gene, CDR1 is LGHNA and CDR2 is YSLEER. The CDR3 covers 18 residues. The junction had 10 bases not matched to a gene; V was cut back by 4 bases and J by 0 bases. CDR3 sequence reads: CASSRGRAQGANTGELFF. CDR3 sequence (DNA): TGCGCCAGCAGCCGCGGAAGGGCACAGGGGGCGAACACCGGGGAGCTGTTTTTT.

The sample holds a few counts of this clonotype. The genes are TRBV20-1 and TRBJ2-7; tentative D call: TRBD1 (7 bases). This CDR3 is 12 amino acids long. Germline assignment: CDR1 DFQATT and CDR2 SNEGSKA (reference sequence). Trimming took off 6 bases at V and 3 bases at J, with 12 bases between the two ends. The CDR3 DNA follows: TGCAGTGCCATCCAGGGGGGCTACGAGCAGTACTTC. Its protein is CSAIQGGYEQYF.

This clonotype was observed many times. The CDR3 loop reads CSASSIGQGGLEQYF. CDR3 bases: TGCAGTGCCAGTTCCATCGGACAGGGTGGACTCGAGCAGTACTTC. The rearrangement links TRBV20-1 to TRBJ2-7, with TRBD1 matching over 8 bases. Germline values: CDR1 DFQATT, CDR2 SNEGSKA (reference sequence). The CDR3 consists of 15 residues. J was trimmed by 6 bases and V by 6 bases; bases with no gene match: 16.

This clonotype was seen only a few times. The chain combines TRBV6-2 or TRBV6-3 with TRBJ2-1; 8 bases are shared with TRBD2. The CDR3 extends over 19 amino acids. In germline, CDR1 is MNHEY, CDR2 SVGEGT. The J segment lost 8 bases and the V segment lost 0 bases, leaving 18 bases of the junction unmatched. This CDR3 is CASSYSRGIGSGIKDEQFF. CDR3 nucleotides: TGTGCCAGCAGTTACTCCCGGGGGATTGGTAGCGGGATCAAGGATGAGCAGTTCTTC.